Only one count was recorded for the clone carrying this TCR beta chain. Generated by immunoSEQ multiplex PCR, the TCRdb table keeps only in-frame clones and is missing some. The sample includes about 140,000 clones, 70% to 90% of them seen just once. This entry comes from a study of T cell responses to AZD1222 COVID-19 vaccine. This CDR3 spans 15 amino acids. V was trimmed by 1 base and J by 3 bases, leaving 11 bases between them. Germline V gene sequence: CDR1 SGHNT, CDR2 YENEEA. The receptor was derived from an adult who received the MenACWY meningococcal vaccine as a control. Material: peripheral blood, obtained 28 days after the second dose of the MenACWY control vaccine. V gene TRBV11-3 combines with J gene TRBJ2-3; no definite D call. The CDR3 loop reads CASSLGPQQTDTQYF. CDR3 sequence (DNA): TGTGCCAGCAGCTTAGGACCCCAACAGACAGATACGCAGTATTTT. The full variable domain, rest sourced from reference TRBV11-3 and TRBJ2-3, is EAGVVQSPRYKIIEKKQPVAFWCNPISGHNTLYWYLQNLGQGPELLIRYENEEAVDDSQLPKDRFSAERLKGVDSTLKIQPAELGDSAVYLCASSLGPQQTDTQYFGPGTRLTVL.